One sample yielded the 10 T cell receptor beta chains listed below, sequenced in a study of shared clonotypes between healthy human individuals. Generated by immunoSEQ multiplex PCR, the TCRdb table keeps only in-frame clones and is missing some. The table lists roughly 2 million clones, roughly 94% of them singletons. The source material was naive CD4+ T cells sorted from blood. The sample's subset: CD45RA+ positively selected. Source of these receptors: a man aged 18 to 35 in good health.

This clone was recorded a few times. The chain is built from TRBV4-1 and TRBJ2-7; D is unclear. Germline V CDR1 and CDR2: MGHRA, YSYEKL. The V and J ends lost 1 base and 6 bases respectively, with 16 bases between them. The CDR3 runs to 15 residues. CDR3 loop: CASSQASVVGGEQYF. The CDR3 DNA reads TGCGCCAGCAGCCAAGCCTCCGTAGTGGGTGGCGAGCAGTACTTC.

The chain carries TRBV13 and TRBJ2-7, with 9 bases matching TRBD1. The CDR3 has 17 residues. Germline values: CDR1 PRHDT, CDR2 FYEKMQ (reference sequence). Trimming took 5 bases from V and 5 from J; bases not matched to a gene: 16. The chain's CDR3 is CASSRLTGTGRSNEQYF. The CDR3, as DNA: TGTGCCAGCAGCCGTCTAACCGGGACAGGGAGGTCTAACGAGCAGTACTTC.

The gene calls are TRBV4-1 and TRBJ2-7; D is uncertain. Germline CDR1 is MGHRA and CDR2 is YSYEKL. The V gene lost 1 base and the J gene lost 6 bases, with 7 bases spanning the gap. The CDR3 has 12 amino acids. DNA of the CDR3: TGCGCCAGCAGCCAAGTGGTCGGCGAGCAGTACTTC. Encoded protein: CASSQVVGEQYF.

The chain carries TRBV21-1 and TRBJ2-7; TRBD2, as called in the table, went unchecked against the DNA. TRBV21-1 corresponds to a pseudogene. The CDR3 loop spans 17 amino acids. The CDR3 coding sequence is TGTGCCAGCAGCACCTGGGGGACTAGCGGAGCCCCCTACGAGCAGTACTTC. Its translation: CASSTWGTSGAPYEQYF.

The rearrangement uses TRBV25-1 and TRBJ2-2; possible D gene TRBD2, 5 bases. Germline V gene sequence: CDR1 MGHDK, CDR2 SYGVNS. CDR3 length: 15 residues. The ends were cut back, 10 bases at V and 0 bases at J, with 15 bases in the middle. This CDR3 is CATSSGIPNTGELFF. CDR3 DNA sequence: TGTGCCACCTCGAGCGGAATCCCGAACACCGGGGAGCTGTTTTTT.

Comment on this clone: Other DNA sequences from this sample encode an identical CDR3 as well. The J gene is TRBJ2-7, the V gene TRBV19; no definite D call. Germline CDR1 LNHDA, CDR2 SQIVND (reference sequence). V was trimmed by 5 bases and J by 2 bases, leaving 7 bases between them. This CDR3 has 12 residues. CDR3 in amino acids: CASSGTTYEQYF. The CDR3 nucleotides read TGTGCCAGTAGTGGCACGACCTACGAGCAGTACTTC.

This clone was detected once. The chain has TRBV21-1 and TRBJ1-1; the D call TRBD1 from the table was never checked on the DNA. TRBV21-1 is termed a pseudogene. The CDR3 extends over 15 amino acids. CDR3 sequence: CASSKADRGNTEAFF. For the CDR3, the DNA is TGTGCCAGCAGCAAAGCGGACAGGGGGAACACTGAAGCTTTCTTT.

V is TRBV4-2 and J is TRBJ2-2, with unresolved D. There are 14 residues in the CDR3. Germline CDR1 LGHNA, CDR2 YNFKEQ. Trimming pared 0 bases from V and 1 base from J, leaving 3 bases between. CDR3: CASSQDMNTGELFF. The CDR3 DNA follows: TGTGCCAGCAGCCAAGATATGAACACCGGGGAGCTGTTTTTT.

In this sample, this clone turned up once. The J gene is TRBJ2-3, the V gene TRBV18; the D gene is possibly TRBD2 (7 bases). In germline, CDR1 is KGHSH, CDR2 LQKENI. V gave up 3 bases and J gave up 5 bases, with 12 bases separating them. The CDR3 consists of 14 residues. The CDR3 sequence: CASSPLGGQDTQYF. CDR3 nucleotides: TGTGCCAGCTCACCCTTGGGGGGGCAAGATACGCAGTATTTT.

V and J are TRBV7-2 and TRBJ2-7; D not certain. Germline CDR1 and CDR2: SGHTA and FQGNSA. This CDR3 contains 14 residues. V lost 5 bases and J lost 3, with 14 bases in between. For the CDR3, the DNA is TGTGCCAGCAGCCCGAGAGTGGTTTTCTACGAGCAGTACTTC. Translated, it gives CASSPRVVFYEQYF.